The entry below describes one TCR beta chain. Its target is unknown. V shed 6 bases and J shed 4 bases, with 9 bases lying between them. This CDR3 is built from 12 residues. The data belong to a study of CD8 T cells in ankylosing spondylitis. Study-level results: Researchers report that disease-linked clones proved CD8+ and relatively rare in peripheral blood.

TCRdb redid the calling of the 5' RACE reads with MiXCR, one entry per CDR3 protein. The sample has about 90,000 distinct CDR3 sequences, around 26% seen once. Input material: blood, either unsorted or a sorted T cell fraction (not recorded which). This TCR was recovered from a male donor with ankylosing spondylitis or in good health (not recorded which). The chain recombines TRBV12-3 or TRBV12-4 with TRBJ1-1, with unresolved D. CDR3 in amino acids: CASSPWGTEAFF. CDR3 nucleotides: TGTGCCAGCAGCCCCTGGGGCACTGAAGCTTTCTTT.